This T cell receptor (beta chain) was identified during a study of CD8 T cells in Susac syndrome. The ends were cut back, 0 bases at V and 12 bases at J, with 12 bases in the middle. This CDR3 region has 13 residues. Germline CDR1 is MNHEY and CDR2 is SVGAGI. When the RNA was reverse transcribed, random hexamers were used with an input of roughly 0.45 to 1 ug. TCRdb recomputed calls from the immunoSEQ multiplex PCR reads with MiXCR, one row per CDR3 protein. The sample consists of hundreds of thousands of distinct CDR3 sequences, about 88% of them appearing once. TEMRA cells were FACS-enriched, while CD8+ and CD4+ T cells were negatively isolated. This clonotype was counted only a few times.

The sequenced sample consisted of CD8+ T cells from PBMCs. V usage is TRBV6-5 and J usage is TRBJ2-1; D might be TRBD1 or TRBD2, each matching 5 bases. This clonotype was obtained from a human donor with multiple sclerosis. CDR3 bases: TGTGCCAGCAGTTACTCGGGGGTCTTGGGGCAGTTCTTC. It is translated as CASSYSGVLGQFF.